This T cell receptor (beta chain) was found in a study of a mutant IDH1 vaccine in newly diagnosed glioma. Whole-study context: Among treated patients, roughly 62% were male and approximately 40% female, and mean age was about 40 years.

Trimming removed 3 bases at V and 1 base at J, with 10 bases between. CDR1 is SNHLY, CDR2 FYNNEI, per germline. The CDR3 covers 14 residues. Noted time point: week 35, safety follow-up. One vaccine dose held 300 ug of mutant IDH1 20-mer peptide and came with topical imiquimod. Sequencing used immunoSEQ multiplex PCR; TCRdb keeps in-frame clones, though not all of them. This sample has approximately 28,000 clones; around 78% occur once, and the top ten carry 31%. About this clone itself: Its antigen is undetermined.

The TCR originated in a man younger than 40 with glioma. This sample comprised PBMCs, obtained from a glioma patient whose treatment included an IDH1 peptide vaccine. The gene calls are TRBV2 and TRBJ2-7; TRBD1 might be the D (7 bases). The CDR3, as DNA: TGTGCCAGCAGTGACGCGGGACAGTCCTACGAGCAGTACTTC. Translated: CASSDAGQSYEQYF.